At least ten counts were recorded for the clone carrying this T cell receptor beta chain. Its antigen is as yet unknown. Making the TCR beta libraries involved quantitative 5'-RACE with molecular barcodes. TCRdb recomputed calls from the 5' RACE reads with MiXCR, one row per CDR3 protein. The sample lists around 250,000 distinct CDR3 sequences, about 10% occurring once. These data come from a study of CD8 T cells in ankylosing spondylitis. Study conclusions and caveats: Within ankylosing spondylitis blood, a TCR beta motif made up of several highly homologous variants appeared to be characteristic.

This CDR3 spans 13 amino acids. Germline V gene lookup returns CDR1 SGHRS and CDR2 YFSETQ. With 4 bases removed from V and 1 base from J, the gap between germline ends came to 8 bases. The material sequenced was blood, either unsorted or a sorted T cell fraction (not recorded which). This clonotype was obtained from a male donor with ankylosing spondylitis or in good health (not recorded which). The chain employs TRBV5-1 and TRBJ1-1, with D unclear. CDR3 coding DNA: TGCGCCAGCAGCGCCCTAGAGAACACTGAAGCTTTCTTT. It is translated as CASSALENTEAFF.